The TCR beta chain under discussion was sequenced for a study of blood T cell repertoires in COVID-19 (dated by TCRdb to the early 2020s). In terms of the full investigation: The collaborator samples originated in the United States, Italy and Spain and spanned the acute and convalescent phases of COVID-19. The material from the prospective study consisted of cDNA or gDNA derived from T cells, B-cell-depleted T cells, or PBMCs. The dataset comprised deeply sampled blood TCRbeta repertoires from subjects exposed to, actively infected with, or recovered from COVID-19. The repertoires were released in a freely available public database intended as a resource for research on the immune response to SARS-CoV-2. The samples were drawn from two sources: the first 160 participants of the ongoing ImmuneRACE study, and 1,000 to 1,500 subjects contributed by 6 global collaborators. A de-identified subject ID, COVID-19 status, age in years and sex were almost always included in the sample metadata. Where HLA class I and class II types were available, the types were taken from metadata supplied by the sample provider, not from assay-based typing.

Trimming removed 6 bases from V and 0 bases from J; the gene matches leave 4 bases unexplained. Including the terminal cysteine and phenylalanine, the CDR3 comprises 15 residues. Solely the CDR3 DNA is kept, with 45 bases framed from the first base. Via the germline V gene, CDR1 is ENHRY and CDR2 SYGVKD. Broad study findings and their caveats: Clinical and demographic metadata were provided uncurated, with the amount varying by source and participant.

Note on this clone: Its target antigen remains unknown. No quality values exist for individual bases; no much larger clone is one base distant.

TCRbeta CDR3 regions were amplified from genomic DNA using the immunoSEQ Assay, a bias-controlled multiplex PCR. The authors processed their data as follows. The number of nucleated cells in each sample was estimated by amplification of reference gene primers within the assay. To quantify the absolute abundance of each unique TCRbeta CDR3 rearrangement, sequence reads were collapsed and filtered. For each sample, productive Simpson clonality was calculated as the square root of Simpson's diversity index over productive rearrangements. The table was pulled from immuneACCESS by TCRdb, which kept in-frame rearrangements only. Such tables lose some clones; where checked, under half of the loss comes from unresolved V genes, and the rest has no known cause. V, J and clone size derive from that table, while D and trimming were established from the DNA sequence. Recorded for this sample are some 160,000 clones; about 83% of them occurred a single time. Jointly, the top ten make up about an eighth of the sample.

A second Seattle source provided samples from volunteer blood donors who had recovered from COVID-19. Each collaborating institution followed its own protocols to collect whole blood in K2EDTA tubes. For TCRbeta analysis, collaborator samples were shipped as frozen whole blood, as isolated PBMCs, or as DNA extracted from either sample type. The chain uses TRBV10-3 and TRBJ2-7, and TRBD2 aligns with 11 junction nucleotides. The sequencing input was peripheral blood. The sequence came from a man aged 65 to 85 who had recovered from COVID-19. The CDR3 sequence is CAIRDGTSGSYEQYF. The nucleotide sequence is TGTGCCATCAGGGATGGGACTAGCGGCTCCTACGAGCAGTACTTC.